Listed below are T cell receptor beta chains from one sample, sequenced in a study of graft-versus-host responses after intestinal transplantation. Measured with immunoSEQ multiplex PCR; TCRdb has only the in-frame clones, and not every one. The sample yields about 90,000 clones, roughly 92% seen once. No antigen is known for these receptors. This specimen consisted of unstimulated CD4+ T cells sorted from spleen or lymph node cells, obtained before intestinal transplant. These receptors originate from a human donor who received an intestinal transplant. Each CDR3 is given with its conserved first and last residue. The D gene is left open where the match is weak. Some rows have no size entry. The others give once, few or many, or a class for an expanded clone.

CDR3aa: CASSLAGPGNNEQFF
CDR3nt: TGTGCCAGCAGCTTAGCGGGACCGGGCAACAATGAGCAGTTCTTC
j_gene: TRBJ2-1
d_gene: .
v_gene: TRBV7-2
abundance: .

CDR3aa: CASQRVSNQPQHF
CDR3nt: TGTGCCAGTCAGAGGGTTAGCAATCAGCCCCAGCATTTT
j_gene: TRBJ1-5
d_gene: .
v_gene: TRBV19
abundance: .

CDR3aa: CASSRGVGAPQRTDTQYF
CDR3nt: TGCGCCAGCAGCAGGGGCGTCGGGGCCCCGCAAAGAACAGATACGCAGTATTTT
j_gene: TRBJ2-3
d_gene: .
v_gene: TRBV5-1
abundance: .

CDR3aa: CASSYLPLHNTDTQYF
CDR3nt: TGTGCCAGCAGTTACCTGCCGCTCCATAACACAGATACGCAGTATTTT
j_gene: TRBJ2-3
d_gene: .
v_gene: TRBV6-5
abundance: .

CDR3aa: CASSLSRDRVSYEQYF
CDR3nt: TGTGCCAGCAGCCTTTCGAGGGACAGGGTTTCCTACGAGCAGTACTTC
j_gene: TRBJ2-7
d_gene: TRBD1
v_gene: TRBV11-1
abundance: .

CDR3aa: CASSLSGSSYNEQFF
CDR3nt: TGCGCCAGCAGCTTGAGCGGGAGCTCCTACAATGAGCAGTTCTTC
j_gene: TRBJ2-1
d_gene: TRBD2
v_gene: TRBV5-1
abundance: .

CDR3aa: CASSLRSASTDTQYF
CDR3nt: TGTGCCAGCAGTTTGAGGAGCGCTAGCACAGATACGCAGTATTTT
j_gene: TRBJ2-3
d_gene: .
v_gene: TRBV27
abundance: .

CDR3aa: CATSRGRDRVYNQPPHF
CDR3nt: TGTGCCACCAGCAGAGGCCGGGACAGGGTTTACAATCAGCCCCCGCATTTT
j_gene: TRBJ1-5
d_gene: TRBD1
v_gene: TRBV15
abundance: .

CDR3aa: CASSLGTTNTGELFF
CDR3nt: TGTGCCAGTAGTCTCGGGACAACGAACACCGGGGAGCTGTTTTTT
j_gene: TRBJ2-2
d_gene: .
v_gene: TRBV19
abundance: .

CDR3aa: CASSIVGTGVETQYF
CDR3nt: TGTGCCAGTAGTATCGTGGGGACAGGGGTGGAGACCCAGTACTTC
j_gene: TRBJ2-5
d_gene: TRBD1
v_gene: TRBV19
abundance: .

CDR3aa: CASSVSGTSLPYEQYF
CDR3nt: TGTGCCAGCAGCGTATCCGGGACTAGCTTACCCTACGAGCAGTACTTC
j_gene: TRBJ2-7
d_gene: TRBD2
v_gene: TRBV9
abundance: .

CDR3aa: CASSGQFYGYTF
CDR3nt: TGTGCCAGCAGTGGACAGTTCTATGGCTACACCTTC
j_gene: TRBJ1-2
d_gene: .
v_gene: TRBV6-1
abundance: .

CDR3aa: CATSRDRDSSGNTIYF
CDR3nt: TGTGCCACCAGCAGAGACCGGGACAGCTCTGGAAACACCATATATTTT
j_gene: TRBJ1-3
d_gene: TRBD1
v_gene: TRBV15
abundance: .

CDR3aa: CAWSPLPSDSVYF
CDR3nt: TGTGCCTGGAGTCCCCTTCCCTCGGACTCTGTTTACTTC
j_gene: TRBJ2-7
d_gene: .
v_gene: TRBV30
abundance: .

CDR3aa: CASMQGFSGNTIYF
CDR3nt: TGTGCCAGCATGCAGGGGTTCTCTGGAAACACCATATATTTT
j_gene: TRBJ1-3
d_gene: .
v_gene: TRBV6-5
abundance: .

CDR3aa: CASPGQGSYEQYF
CDR3nt: TGTGCCAGCCCTGGACAGGGATCCTACGAGCAGTACTTC
j_gene: TRBJ2-7
d_gene: TRBD1
v_gene: TRBV6-4
abundance: .

CDR3aa: CASSLRLAGGLRSYEQYF
CDR3nt: TGTGCCAGCAGTCTAAGACTAGCGGGAGGGCTTCGATCCTACGAGCAGTACTTC
j_gene: TRBJ2-7
d_gene: TRBD2
v_gene: TRBV27
abundance: once

CDR3aa: CSATTSGPGGIQYF
CDR3nt: TGCAGCGCTACAACTAGCGGACCCGGAGGGATTCAGTACTTC
j_gene: TRBJ2-4
d_gene: TRBD2
v_gene: TRBV29-1
abundance: .

CDR3aa: CASSEGQFSGYTF
CDR3nt: TGTGCCAGCAGTGAGGGACAGTTTTCTGGCTACACCTTC
j_gene: TRBJ1-2
d_gene: TRBD1
v_gene: TRBV2
abundance: .

CDR3aa: CASSLNQGLNEQYF
CDR3nt: TGCGCCAGCAGCTTGAACCAGGGTCTCAACGAGCAGTACTTC
j_gene: TRBJ2-7
d_gene: .
v_gene: TRBV5-1
abundance: .

CDR3aa: CASSLKVLASAAGELFF
CDR3nt: TGTGCCAGCAGCTTAAAGGTACTAGCGTCGGCTGCCGGGGAGCTGTTTTTT
j_gene: TRBJ2-2
d_gene: TRBD2
v_gene: TRBV7-9
abundance: once

CDR3aa: CASSSLQSAGSYNEQFF
CDR3nt: TGTGCCAGCTCGTCTCTCCAATCCGCGGGGTCTTACAATGAGCAGTTCTTC
j_gene: TRBJ2-1
d_gene: .
v_gene: TRBV18
abundance: once

CDR3aa: CASSLVLGPGGNTEAFF
CDR3nt: TGCGCCAGCAGCTTGGTTTTGGGGCCCGGCGGGAACACTGAAGCTTTCTTT
j_gene: TRBJ1-1
d_gene: .
v_gene: TRBV5-1
abundance: .

CDR3aa: CASSQGRFLVF
CDR3nt: TGTGCCAGCAGCCAAGGAAGGTTTCTTGTCTTC
j_gene: TRBJ2-1
d_gene: .
v_gene: TRBV14
abundance: once

CDR3aa: CASSGSAGGPQFF
CDR3nt: TGTGCCAGCAGTGGCAGCGCGGGAGGGCCCCAATTCTTC
j_gene: TRBJ2-1
d_gene: TRBD2
v_gene: TRBV2
abundance: .

CDR3aa: CASSLAPGQGFGYTF
CDR3nt: TGCGCCAGCAGCTTGGCCCCTGGACAGGGTTTTGGCTACACCTTC
j_gene: TRBJ1-2
d_gene: TRBD1
v_gene: TRBV5-1
abundance: .

CDR3aa: CASSQGAWETQYF
CDR3nt: TGTGCCAGTAGTCAGGGGGCATGGGAGACCCAGTACTTC
j_gene: TRBJ2-5
d_gene: TRBD1
v_gene: TRBV19
abundance: .

CDR3aa: CASTLKTEAFF
CDR3nt: TGTGCCAGCACACTGAAGACTGAAGCTTTCTTT
j_gene: TRBJ1-1
d_gene: .
v_gene: TRBV7-9
abundance: .

CDR3aa: CASSLGTGGRVNQPQHF
CDR3nt: TGTGCCAGCAGCTTAGGAACAGGGGGCCGAGTAAATCAGCCCCAGCATTTT
j_gene: TRBJ1-5
d_gene: TRBD1
v_gene: TRBV7-8
abundance: .

CDR3aa: CASSEGHFTDTQYF
CDR3nt: TGTGCCAGCAGCGAAGGTCATTTCACAGATACGCAGTATTTT
j_gene: TRBJ2-3
d_gene: .
v_gene: TRBV7-7
abundance: .

CDR3aa: CASSTGLENYNEQFF
CDR3nt: TGTGCCAGTAGTACCGGACTAGAGAATTACAATGAGCAGTTCTTC
j_gene: TRBJ2-1
d_gene: TRBD2
v_gene: TRBV19
abundance: .

CDR3aa: CASSFGTSSYEQYF
CDR3nt: TGCGCCAGCAGCTTCGGGACATCCTCCTACGAGCAGTACTTC
j_gene: TRBJ2-7
d_gene: .
v_gene: TRBV5-1
abundance: .

CDR3aa: CASSLEGQGAGYF
CDR3nt: TGTGCCAGCAGCTTAGAGGGACAGGGGGCAGGGTACTTC
j_gene: TRBJ2-7
d_gene: TRBD1
v_gene: TRBV7-9
abundance: .

CDR3aa: CASSPTSGRTDTQYF
CDR3nt: TGCGCCAGCAGCCCGACTAGCGGGAGAACAGATACGCAGTATTTT
j_gene: TRBJ2-3
d_gene: TRBD2
v_gene: TRBV10-1
abundance: .

CDR3aa: CASSLGQEGEKLFF
CDR3nt: TGTGCCAGCAGCCTGGGACAGGAAGGCGAAAAACTGTTTTTT
j_gene: TRBJ1-4
d_gene: TRBD1
v_gene: TRBV7-2
abundance: .

CDR3aa: CASSLEGGRNTEAFF
CDR3nt: TGTGCCAGCAGCTTAGAAGGGGGCCGGAACACTGAAGCTTTCTTT
j_gene: TRBJ1-1
d_gene: TRBD1
v_gene: TRBV7-9
abundance: .

CDR3aa: CASSGALGTQYF
CDR3nt: TGCGCCAGCAGTGGGGCCTTAGGAACCCAGTACTTC
j_gene: TRBJ2-5
d_gene: .
v_gene: TRBV10-1
abundance: once

CDR3aa: CASSLVFGRNNEQFF
CDR3nt: TGTGCCAGCAGCTTAGTGTTTGGCAGGAACAATGAGCAGTTCTTC
j_gene: TRBJ2-1
d_gene: .
v_gene: TRBV11-3
abundance: .

CDR3aa: CASSLGQGAREQFF
CDR3nt: TGCGCCAGCAGCTTGGGACAGGGGGCTCGGGAGCAGTTCTTC
j_gene: TRBJ2-1
d_gene: TRBD1
v_gene: TRBV5-1
abundance: .

CDR3aa: CASRPPGQPQHF
CDR3nt: TGTGCCAGCAGGCCCCCCGGTCAGCCCCAGCATTTT
j_gene: TRBJ1-5
d_gene: .
v_gene: TRBV6-1
abundance: once

CDR3aa: CAWSPDYSGANVLTF
CDR3nt: TGTGCCTGGAGTCCGGATTACTCTGGGGCCAACGTCCTGACTTTC
j_gene: TRBJ2-6
d_gene: .
v_gene: TRBV30
abundance: .

CDR3aa: CASSRPLARGTDTQYF
CDR3nt: TGTGCCAGCAGCCGACCCCTAGCGAGGGGCACAGATACGCAGTATTTT
j_gene: TRBJ2-3
d_gene: .
v_gene: TRBV5-6
abundance: .

CDR3aa: CASSLYGETLNTEAFF
CDR3nt: TGTGCCAGCAGCTTATATGGGGAAACATTGAACACTGAAGCTTTCTTT
j_gene: TRBJ1-1
d_gene: .
v_gene: TRBV7-9
abundance: .

CDR3aa: CASWDVGGEKLLF
CDR3nt: TGTGCCAGCTGGGACGTGGGGGGCGAAAAACTGCTTTTT
j_gene: TRBJ1-4
d_gene: .
v_gene: TRBV28
abundance: .

CDR3aa: CASSATQGGTEAFF
CDR3nt: TGTGCCAGCAGTGCCACCCAGGGTGGCACTGAAGCTTTCTTT
j_gene: TRBJ1-1
d_gene: .
v_gene: TRBV6-1
abundance: .

CDR3aa: CASSQERGRRSYEQYF
CDR3nt: TGTGCCAGCAGTCAGGAAAGGGGGCGGAGGTCCTACGAGCAGTACTTC
j_gene: TRBJ2-7
d_gene: TRBD1
v_gene: TRBV27
abundance: .

CDR3aa: CASSPAPATEAFF
CDR3nt: TGTGCCAGCTCACCCGCCCCAGCCACTGAAGCTTTCTTT
j_gene: TRBJ1-1
d_gene: .
v_gene: TRBV18
abundance: .

CDR3aa: CASSLGGFLSNEQFF
CDR3nt: TGTGCCAGCAGTTTGGGCGGCTTTCTCAGCAATGAGCAGTTCTTC
j_gene: TRBJ2-1
d_gene: .
v_gene: TRBV28
abundance: once

CDR3aa: CTSTRGQRNEQFF
CDR3nt: TGCACCAGCACGCGGGGGCAACGCAATGAGCAGTTCTTC
j_gene: TRBJ2-1
d_gene: .
v_gene: TRBV1
abundance: .

CDR3aa: CASSFRLAGEGEQYF
CDR3nt: TGTGCCAGCAGCTTCCGGCTAGCGGGAGAAGGCGAGCAGTACTTC
j_gene: TRBJ2-7
d_gene: TRBD2
v_gene: TRBV7-6
abundance: .

CDR3aa: CASSRRLLAGGYEQFF
CDR3nt: TGTGCCAGCAGCCGAAGGTTACTAGCGGGAGGGTATGAGCAGTTCTTC
j_gene: TRBJ2-1
d_gene: TRBD2
v_gene: TRBV2
abundance: .

CDR3aa: CASSDSGRGASYNEQFF
CDR3nt: TGTGCCAGCAGTGACTCGGGCCGGGGGGCCTCCTACAATGAGCAGTTCTTC
j_gene: TRBJ2-1
d_gene: .
v_gene: TRBV6-4
abundance: .

CDR3aa: CASSPTSDLAKNIQYF
CDR3nt: TGTGCCAGCTCCCCTACTAGCGACCTAGCCAAAAACATTCAGTACTTC
j_gene: TRBJ2-4
d_gene: TRBD2
v_gene: TRBV18
abundance: .

CDR3aa: CAWKGGRDTGELFF
CDR3nt: TGTGCCTGGAAGGGCGGGAGAGACACCGGGGAGCTGTTTTTT
j_gene: TRBJ2-2
d_gene: TRBD2
v_gene: TRBV30
abundance: once